This T cell receptor beta chain was identified in a study of breast tumors, draining lymph nodes, adjacent tissues. Whole-study findings and limits: Tumor T cell lymph node origin was a supported hypothesis, not proven. Compared with lymph nodes, tumors were less diverse; compared with nontumor tissue, more. Compared with basal-like, luminal-like tumors shared significantly more repertoire with nontumor tissue. Data fit most tumor T cells coming from lymph node, expanding in tumor.

Breast cancer patients provided tissue from their axillary draining lymph nodes. This clonotype appeared many times. Its antigen remains unknown. TCRdb re-analysed the multiplex PCR reads in MiXCR, keeping a single row per CDR3 protein. The sample contains about 200,000 distinct CDR3 sequences, around 34% of which appear only once. This TCR derives from a female donor with breast cancer. Some clones in this sample may be carry-over from other donors' samples. The sequencing input was axillary lymph node tissue.

CDR3 sequence: CASSLDFPGHYEQYF. CDR3 DNA sequence: TGTGCCAGCAGCTTAGATTTTCCAGGGCACTACGAGCAGTACTTC. This rearrangement joins TRBV11-2 to TRBJ2-7, with D perhaps TRBD1 (5 bases). This CDR3 has 15 residues. Trimming cost V 0 bases and J 3 bases, with 12 bases left between them. Germline loops: CDR1 SGHAT, CDR2 FQNNGV. The variable domain in full, with the rest retrieved from reference TRBV11-2 and TRBJ2-7, is EAGVAQSPRYKIIEKRQSVAFWCNPISGHATLYWYQQILGQGPKLLIQFQNNGVVDDSQLPKDRFSAERLKGVDSTLKIQPAKLEDSAVYLCASSLDFPGHYEQYFGPGTRLTVT.